The 11 T cell receptor beta chains reported below all come from one sample, sequenced in a study of T cell repertoires in cytomegalovirus infection. These TCRs' antigens remain unknown. A single record per CDR3 protein comes from TCRdb applying MiXCR to the reads. The sample lists 75,000 to 95,000 distinct CDR3 sequences; approximately 43% were seen once. The sample here was CD8+ T cells from cultured PBMCs, taken from culture after CMV antigen stimulation. The receptor set was obtained from a human donor in good health (CMV status not recorded). Some clones in this sample may be carry-over from other donors' samples.

About this clonotype itself: A junction boundary mismatches the germline segment, possibly from a read error. The gene calls are TRBV20-1 and TRBJ2-3; 8 bases are a match to TRBD1. The CDR3 extends over 15 amino acids. CDR1 DFQATT and CDR2 SNEGSKA come from the germline V gene (reference sequence). In DNA, the CDR3 is TGCAGTGCTAGAGATTGGACAGGGAACGCAGACACGCAGTATTTT. It yields the protein CSARDWTGNADTQYF.

A few counts support this clonotype. The chain couples TRBV4-1 to TRBJ1-2; D gene uncertain. Per germline, CDR1 MGHRA and CDR2 YSYEKL. The CDR3 sequence is 15 residues long. Trimming shortened V by 0 bases and J by 6 bases, and 14 bases separated the two germline ends. In nucleotides, the CDR3 is TGCGCCAGCAGCCAAGAACACGGCATGAGGGATGGCTACACCTTC. This gives the protein CASSQEHGMRDGYTF.

This clonotype turned up a few times. This rearrangement joins TRBV27 to TRBJ2-1; D may be TRBD2 (6 bases). Per germline, CDR1 MNHEY and CDR2 SMNVEV (reference sequence). This CDR3 comprises 15 residues. V lost 2 bases to trimming and J lost 6 bases, with 14 bases between them. The CDR3 DNA follows: TGTGCCAGCAGTTTACAGGGAGGTTTGGGCAATGAGCAGTTCTTC. Protein sequence: CASSLQGGLGNEQFF.

This clonotype was observed a single time. Likely a read error: the CDR3 ends without its conserved phenylalanine or tryptophan. The rearrangement links TRBV10-3 to TRBJ1-1, with 8 positions matching TRBD1. J was trimmed by 2 bases and V by 2 bases; bases with no gene match: 7. Per germline, CDR1 ENHRY and CDR2 SYGVKD. CDR3 length: 16 residues. The CDR3 region has the DNA TGTGCCATCAGTGAGCCAGGACAGGGCGGTAACACTGAAGCTTTCTTA. It yields the protein CAISEPGQGGNTEAFL.

This chain uses TRBV15 with TRBJ1-1, with a weak D call TRBD1 (5 bases). Germline CDR1 is LNHNV and CDR2 is YYDKDF (reference sequence). The CDR3 consists of 13 residues. Trimming pared 5 bases from V and 4 bases from J, leaving 11 bases between. The CDR3 region is CATSLRGVTEAFF. As DNA, the CDR3 is TGTGCCACCAGCTTACGGGGGGTCACTGAAGCTTTCTTT. Based on the CDR3 plus reference TRBV15 and TRBJ1-1, the full variable domain is DAMVIQNPRYQVTQFGKPVTLSCSQTLNHNVMYWYQQKSSQAPKLLFHYYDKDFNNEADTPDNFQSRRPNTSFCFLDIRSPGLGDTAMYLCATSLRGVTEAFFGQGTRLTVV.

As regards this clonotype: At one end, the junction sequence differs from germline, possibly due to a read error. The rearrangement uses TRBV11-1 and TRBJ2-1; no clear D. Germline V CDR1 and CDR2: SGHAT, FQDESV (reference sequence). This CDR3 spans 15 amino acids. The CDR3 reads CASARPRYSYNEQLF. The CDR3 nucleotides are TGTGCCAGCGCCCGGCCCCGGTACTCCTACAATGAGCAGTTGTTC. Filled out from reference TRBV11-1 and TRBJ2-1, the complete variable domain reads EAEVAQSPRYKITEKSQAVAFWCDPISGHATLYWYRQILGQGPELLVQFQDESVVDDSQLPKDRFSAERLKGVDSTLKIQPAELGDSAMYLCASARPRYSYNEQLFGPGTRLTVL.

V is TRBV27 and J is TRBJ2-3; 8 bases map to TRBD2. CDR1 and CDR2 (germline): MNHEY, SMNVEV (reference sequence). V shed 3 bases, J shed 5 bases, and the junction held 7 bases outside the gene matches. The CDR3 extends over 15 amino acids. For the CDR3, the DNA is TGTGCCAGCAGTTTTCGCGGGGGGCCGGGAGATACGCAGTATTTT. Amino acids: CASSFRGGPGDTQYF.

Worth noting for this clonotype: Its ends do not fully match the called genes, so a read error is possible. The chain links TRBV20-1 to TRBJ2-7; perhaps TRBD1 as D (5 bases). CDR3 length: 16 residues. Germline V CDR1 and CDR2: DFQATT, SNEGSKA (reference sequence). The CDR3 nucleotides read TGCAGTGCGAGAGGTAGTATGGACAACGGACCATACGAGCAGTACTTC. This sequence encodes CSARGSMDNGPYEQYF.

The V gene is TRBV6-2 or TRBV6-3, the J gene TRBJ2-4; the match to TRBD1 covers 9 bases. The length of the CDR3 is 15 residues. The J segment lost 8 bases and the V segment lost 8 bases, leaving 13 bases of the junction unmatched. Per the germline V gene, CDR1 is MNHEY and CDR2 is SVGEGT. This chain's CDR3 is CASGEGGQGWDIQYF. The CDR3, as DNA: TGTGCCAGCGGCGAGGGAGGACAGGGGTGGGACATTCAGTACTTC.

Of note for this clonotype: Being one base from a much bigger clone, this may be a read error. The chain links TRBV7-2 to TRBJ2-5; weak D call: TRBD1 (6 bases). The CDR3 is made up of 14 amino acids. The V gene's germline CDR1 is SGHTA and CDR2 FQGNSA. Trimming pared 7 bases from V and 6 bases from J, leaving 18 bases between. In DNA, the CDR3 is TGTGCCAGCACAGGGGCAGGGTTATTGCAGACCCAGTACTTC. Amino acids: CASTGAGLLQTQYF.

This clonotype was observed a few times. This sequence joins TRBV2 and TRBJ2-3; D is perhaps TRBD1 (5 bases). CDR3 length: 14 amino acids. V was trimmed by 10 bases and J by 6 bases, leaving 20 bases between them. Germline CDR1 and CDR2: SNHLY and FYNNEI. CDR3 sequence (DNA): TGTGCCAAAGCCACAGGTTCCCTGAGGGATACGCAGTATTTT. It yields the protein CAKATGSLRDTQYF.